A selection of T cell receptor beta chains follows, all from one sample in a study of shared clonotypes between healthy human individuals. Generated by immunoSEQ multiplex PCR, the TCRdb table keeps only in-frame clones and is missing some. The sample shows about a million clones, about 80% of them seen only once. Sequencing input: memory CD4+ T cells sorted from blood. Every receptor here comes from a man between 18 and 35 years old in good health. Both conserved end residues are part of each CDR3. D genes are given only for firm matches. Size values are once, few and many counts, or a class for expanded clones, and some rows have none.

cdr3_aa: CASSILEFGSPLHF
cdr3_nt: TGTGCCAGTAGTATCCTGGAATTCGGGTCACCCCTCCACTTT
j_call: TRBJ1-6
clone_size: few
d_call: -
v_call: TRBV19

cdr3_aa: CASSLLAGVRETQYF
cdr3_nt: TGCGCCAGCAGCTTACTAGCGGGGGTTAGGGAGACCCAGTACTTC
j_call: TRBJ2-5
clone_size: few
d_call: TRBD2
v_call: TRBV5-1

cdr3_aa: CASTEGGRETQYF
cdr3_nt: TGTGCCAGCACCGAGGGGGGCAGGGAGACCCAGTACTTC
j_call: TRBJ2-5
clone_size: -
d_call: -
v_call: TRBV6-5

cdr3_aa: CAWRPGPNTGELFF
cdr3_nt: TGTGCCTGGAGGCCGGGCCCGAACACCGGGGAGCTGTTTTTT
j_call: TRBJ2-2
clone_size: -
d_call: -
v_call: TRBV30

cdr3_aa: CASSLALLAGGSDTQYF
cdr3_nt: TGTGCCAGCAGCTTAGCGTTACTAGCGGGAGGATCAGATACGCAGTATTTT
j_call: TRBJ2-3
clone_size: -
d_call: TRBD2
v_call: TRBV7-9

cdr3_aa: CASSSGEQFF
cdr3_nt: TGTGCCAGCAGTTCTGGTGAGCAGTTCTTC
j_call: TRBJ2-1
clone_size: -
d_call: -
v_call: TRBV6-6

cdr3_aa: CAWSAGWGNYGYTF
cdr3_nt: TGTGCCTGGAGTGCCGGGTGGGGAAACTATGGCTACACCTTC
j_call: TRBJ1-2
clone_size: few
d_call: -
v_call: TRBV30

cdr3_aa: CASSLIDRGGDTQYF
cdr3_nt: TGCGCCAGCAGCTTGATTGACAGGGGAGGGGATACGCAGTATTTT
j_call: TRBJ2-3
clone_size: -
d_call: -
v_call: TRBV5-1

cdr3_aa: CAWSAPRTGGHTEAFF
cdr3_nt: TGTGCCTGGAGCGCTCCCCGGACAGGGGGCCACACTGAAGCTTTCTTT
j_call: TRBJ1-1
clone_size: -
d_call: TRBD1
v_call: TRBV30

cdr3_aa: CSGTPDRGDYNEQFF
cdr3_nt: TGCAGCGGTACCCCGGACAGGGGGGACTACAATGAGCAGTTCTTC
j_call: TRBJ2-1
clone_size: once
d_call: TRBD1
v_call: TRBV29-1

cdr3_aa: CAWRGAGTGNTEAFF
cdr3_nt: TGTGCCTGGAGAGGTGCCGGGACAGGGAACACTGAAGCTTTCTTT
j_call: TRBJ1-1
clone_size: -
d_call: TRBD1
v_call: TRBV30

cdr3_aa: CAWTGAAGHLNTEAFF
cdr3_nt: TGTGCCTGGACCGGGGCAGCGGGACACCTGAACACTGAAGCTTTCTTT
j_call: TRBJ1-1
clone_size: few
d_call: -
v_call: TRBV30

cdr3_aa: CASSRSAFQLATEAFF
cdr3_nt: TGTGCCAGCAGCAGGTCTGCCTTCCAGCTCGCCACTGAAGCTTTCTTT
j_call: TRBJ1-1
clone_size: -
d_call: -
v_call: TRBV5-4

cdr3_aa: CASSLAGAAGETQYF
cdr3_nt: TGTGCCAGCAGCTTAGCGGGGGCGGCAGGCGAGACCCAGTACTTC
j_call: TRBJ2-5
clone_size: -
d_call: -
v_call: TRBV7-2

cdr3_aa: CASSPSGLANNEQFF
cdr3_nt: TGTGCCAGCAGTCCCTCCGGACTAGCCAACAATGAGCAGTTCTTC
j_call: TRBJ2-1
clone_size: -
d_call: TRBD2
v_call: TRBV6-6

cdr3_aa: CASSSSPAETGRELFF
cdr3_nt: TGTGCTAGCAGCTCGTCCCCGGCCGAAACCGGGAGGGAGCTGTTTTTT
j_call: TRBJ2-2
clone_size: few
d_call: -
v_call: TRBV7-7

cdr3_aa: CASSAGGSTDTQYF
cdr3_nt: TGTGCCAGCAGTGCGGGTGGGAGCACAGATACGCAGTATTTT
j_call: TRBJ2-3
clone_size: -
d_call: -
v_call: TRBV2

cdr3_aa: CASSQQQGGRAIETQYF
cdr3_nt: TGTGCCAGCAGCCAGCAACAAGGCGGGAGGGCAATAGAGACCCAGTACTTC
j_call: TRBJ2-5
clone_size: few
d_call: TRBD2
v_call: TRBV7-2